This T cell receptor (beta chain) is from a study of blood T cell repertoires in COVID-19. Study overall: Sources were T cells, B-cell-depleted T cells, or PBMCs; the material itself was cDNA or gDNA.

Profiled with immunoSEQ multiplex PCR; TCRdb holds only in-frame clones, not every one. The data hold 150,000 or so clones, with about nine tenths observed a single time. V dropped 7 bases and J dropped 2 bases, with 15 bases sitting between them. Per the germline V gene, CDR1 is LNHDA and CDR2 is SQIVND (reference sequence). CDR3 length: 15 amino acids. This sequence was found in an elderly man with acute or convalescent COVID-19. The gene calls are TRBV19 and TRBJ1-5; a weak D match, TRBD1 (6 bases). The sequencing input was peripheral blood. The CDR3 is CASNPTGLGNQPQHF. DNA of the CDR3: TGTGCCAGTAACCCAACAGGGCTCGGCAATCAGCCCCAGCATTTT.